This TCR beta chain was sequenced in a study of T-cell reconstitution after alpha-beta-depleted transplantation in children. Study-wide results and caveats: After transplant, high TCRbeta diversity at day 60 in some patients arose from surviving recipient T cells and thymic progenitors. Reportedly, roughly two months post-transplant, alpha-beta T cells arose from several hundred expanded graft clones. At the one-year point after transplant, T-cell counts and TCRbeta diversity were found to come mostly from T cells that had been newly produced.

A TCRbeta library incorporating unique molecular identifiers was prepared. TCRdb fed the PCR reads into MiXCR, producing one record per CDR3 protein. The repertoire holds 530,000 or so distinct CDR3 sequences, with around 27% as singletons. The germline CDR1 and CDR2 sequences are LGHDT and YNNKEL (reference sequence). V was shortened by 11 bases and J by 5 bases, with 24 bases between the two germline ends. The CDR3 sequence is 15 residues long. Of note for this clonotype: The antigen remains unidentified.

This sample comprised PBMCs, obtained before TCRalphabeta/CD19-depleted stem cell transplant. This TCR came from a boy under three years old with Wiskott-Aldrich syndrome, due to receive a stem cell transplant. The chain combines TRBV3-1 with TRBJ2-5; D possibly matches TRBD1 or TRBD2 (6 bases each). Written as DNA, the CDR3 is TGTGCCTGCTGCCAAGATCACGGAGGGGGGGAGACCCAGTACTTC. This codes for CACCQDHGGGETQYF.